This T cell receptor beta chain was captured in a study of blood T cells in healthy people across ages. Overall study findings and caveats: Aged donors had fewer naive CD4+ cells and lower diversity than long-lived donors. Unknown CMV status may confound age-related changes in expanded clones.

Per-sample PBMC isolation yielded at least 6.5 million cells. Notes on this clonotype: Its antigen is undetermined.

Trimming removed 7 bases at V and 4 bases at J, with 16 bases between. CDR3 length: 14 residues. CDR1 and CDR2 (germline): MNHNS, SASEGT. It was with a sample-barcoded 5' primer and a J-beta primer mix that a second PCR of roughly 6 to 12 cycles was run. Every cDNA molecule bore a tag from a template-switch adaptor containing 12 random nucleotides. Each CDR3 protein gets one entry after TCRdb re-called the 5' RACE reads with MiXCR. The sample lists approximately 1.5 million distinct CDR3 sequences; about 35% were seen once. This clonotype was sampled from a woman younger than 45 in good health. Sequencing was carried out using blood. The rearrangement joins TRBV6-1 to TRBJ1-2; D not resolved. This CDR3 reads CASKGGLEGYGYTF. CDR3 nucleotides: TGTGCCAGCAAAGGAGGGCTTGAGGGCTATGGCTACACCTTC.